This T cell receptor beta chain was sequenced for a study of CD8 T cells in ankylosing spondylitis. Overall study results and limits: Within ankylosing spondylitis blood, a TCR beta motif made up of fewer than ten highly homologous variants appeared to be characteristic.

Preparation of TCR beta libraries was done by quantitative 5'-RACE with molecular barcodes. Using its own MiXCR run on the 5' RACE reads, TCRdb lists one record per CDR3 protein. The sample comprises approximately 300,000 distinct CDR3 sequences, roughly 8% of which are singletons, and just over 14% rests with the top ten. Details on this clonotype: Its antigen is currently unknown.

This TCR came from a male donor with ankylosing spondylitis. Source material: blood, either unsorted or a sorted T cell fraction (not recorded which).

The CDR3 sequence is CASSSPKPVSSYNEQFF. The CDR3, as DNA: TGTGCCAGCAGCTCCCCGAAGCCCGTGAGCTCCTACAATGAGCAGTTCTTC. V gene TRBV5-5 combines with J gene TRBJ2-1; D unresolved. V lost 3 bases and J 0 bases, leaving 16 bases between the germline ends. The CDR3 runs to 17 residues. Germline V lookup: CDR1 SGHKS, CDR2 YYEKEE (reference sequence).